This T cell receptor (beta chain) comes out of a study of CD8 T cells in ankylosing spondylitis. Overall study findings and caveats: In ankylosing spondylitis blood, a motif of seven to nine highly homologous TCR beta variants appeared characteristic.

The sample holds many counts of this clonotype. Antigen: not known. The length of the CDR3 is 13 residues. Trimming removed 1 base at V and 4 bases at J, with 11 bases between. The germline gives CDR1 DFQATT, CDR2 SNEGSKA (reference sequence). TCRdb analysed the 5' RACE reads with MiXCR anew, one entry per CDR3 protein. This sample has 20,000 to 30,000 distinct CDR3 sequences; 13% occur once, and the top ten carry 30% to 45%. The clonotype originates from a male donor with ankylosing spondylitis or in good health (not recorded which). V gene TRBV20-1 combines with J gene TRBJ2-7; the D call may be TRBD1 or TRBD2 (7 bases each). The specimen was blood. In DNA form, the CDR3 reads TGCAGTGCTAGAGCAGGGGGGGGTTACGAGCAGTACTTC. Translated, it gives CSARAGGGYEQYF.